These T cell receptor beta chains were read from a single sample in a study of response to subunit inactivated influenza vaccine. TCRdb processed the RT-PCR reads anew with MiXCR; each CDR3 protein has one entry. Of roughly 700,000 distinct CDR3 sequences detected, roughly 13% appear once; the ten largest clones hold approximately 6.5%. Here the sequenced sample was PBMCs from blood, taken around 15 days before vaccination. These receptor sequences come from a man aged 50-60 years who received an inactivated influenza vaccine. Each CDR3 is given with its conserved first and last residue. D genes are given only for firm matches. Clone size appears in some rows only: once, few, many, or a class for an expanded clone.

j_call v_call clone_size d_call cdr3_nt cdr3_aa
TRBJ2-7 TRBV6-5 - - TGTGCCAGCAGTTACATGGCAACCGGGGGAGGTGAGCAGTACTTC CASSYMATGGGEQYF
TRBJ2-7 TRBV29-1 few TRBD2 TGCAGCGTTGTTTGGTCGGGAGGGGGGTACGAGCAGTACTTC CSVVWSGGGYEQYF
TRBJ2-7 TRBV29-1 many TRBD2 TGCAGCGTCTTTCTAGCGGGAGTAAACTACGAGCAGTACTTC CSVFLAGVNYEQYF
TRBJ2-7 TRBV6-1 once - TGTGCCAGCAGTGAGACTACCAGCACCCCCTACGAGCAGTACTTC CASSETTSTPYEQYF
TRBJ1-1 TRBV15 many - TGTGCCACCAGCAGGGGCCAAAACACTGAAGCTTTCTTT CATSRGQNTEAFF
TRBJ2-1 TRBV24-1 - - TGTGCCACCAGTGACCAACTAGTCTATGAGCAGTTCTTC CATSDQLVYEQFF
TRBJ2-7 TRBV29-1 many - TGCAGCGTGGGCCGACGGGGTATCCCCTACGAGCAGTACTTC CSVGRRGIPYEQYF
TRBJ2-7 TRBV2 - - TGTGCCAGCGCTCACCGGGACATCCGGCCCTACGAGCAGTACTTC CASAHRDIRPYEQYF
TRBJ2-1 TRBV4-3 - - TGCGCCAGCAGCCAGGCGAGTGGGGTCGATGAGCAGTTCTTC CASSQASGVDEQFF
TRBJ2-1 TRBV6-1 - TRBD2 TGTGCCAGCAGTAGGCAGAGCGGGGGCAATGAGCAGTTCTTC CASSRQSGGNEQFF
TRBJ1-2 TRBV5-1 - - TGCGCCAGCAGCTTTTATTTGACAGGAAGGGGTGGCTACACCTTC CASSFYLTGRGGYTF
TRBJ2-7 TRBV5-1 - TRBD2 TGCGCCAGCAGCCGACTAGCGGGAGATAATGGCGAGCAGTACTTC CASSRLAGDNGEQYF
TRBJ2-7 TRBV2 - TRBD2 TGTGCCAGCAACCTAGCGGGAGACTACGAGCAGTACTTC CASNLAGDYEQYF
TRBJ2-3 TRBV7-9 - - TGTGCCAGCAGCCCCAAGCGGACTAGCACAGATACGCAGTATTTT CASSPKRTSTDTQYF
TRBJ2-3 TRBV12-3/TRBV12-4 few TRBD2 TGTGCCAGCAGTAATCTAGCGGGAGCCGGCACAGATACGCAGTATTTT CASSNLAGAGTDTQYF
TRBJ2-3 TRBV20-1 few TRBD2 TGCAGTGCTAGATCGGGGGGGGGCACAGATACGCAGTATTTT CSARSGGGTDTQYF
TRBJ1-5 TRBV10-1 few - TGCGCCAGCAGTAAACTAAGGGATCAGCCCCAGCATTTT CASSKLRDQPQHF
TRBJ2-5 TRBV5-5 many TRBD2 TGTGCCAGCAGCCTGTCGGCGTCCGGGAGGGCTGAGACCCAGTACTTC CASSLSASGRAETQYF
TRBJ2-1 TRBV6-1 few TRBD2 TGTGCCAGCACCTCACCCTCACTAGCGGGAGAACACAATGAGCAGTTCTTC CASTSPSLAGEHNEQFF
TRBJ2-1 TRBV19 many TRBD1 TGTGCCAGTAGTATGACGGACAGGTGGAATGAGCAGTTCTTC CASSMTDRWNEQFF
TRBJ1-1 TRBV3-1 - - TGTGCCAGCAGCCAAGTCCCAGTGGGGGTTGGTGCAGCTTTCTTT CASSQVPVGVGAAFF
TRBJ2-3 TRBV20-1 few TRBD2 TGCAGTGCTAGGGATAGCGGGAGCTCAGATACGCAGTATTTT CSARDSGSSDTQYF
TRBJ2-2 TRBV15 few - TGTGCCACCAGCAGAGGTTGGGACTCTTCGAACACCGGGGAGCTGTTTTTT CATSRGWDSSNTGELFF
TRBJ1-5 TRBV7-2 - - TGTGCCAGCAGCTTAGTCGGAGGGGGAGGCAATCAGCCCCAGCATTTT CASSLVGGGGNQPQHF
TRBJ2-5 TRBV18 many - TGTGCCAGCTCAGCGACAAACCAAGAGACCCAGTACTTC CASSATNQETQYF
TRBJ2-7 TRBV4-3 few - TGCGCCAGCAGCCGCCACCGGGACGGCTCCTACGAGCAGTACTTC CASSRHRDGSYEQYF
TRBJ2-7 TRBV10-3 - - TGTGCCATCAGTGATTCCATGACAGGTGGCGAGCAGTACTTC CAISDSMTGGEQYF
TRBJ1-4 TRBV2 - - TGTGCCACCGAAGGGGGTGGAGATAATGAAAAACTGTTTTTT CATEGGGDNEKLFF
TRBJ1-1 TRBV28 many - TGTGCCAGCACCCGAGACGGACTGAACACTGAAGCTTTCTTT CASTRDGLNTEAFF